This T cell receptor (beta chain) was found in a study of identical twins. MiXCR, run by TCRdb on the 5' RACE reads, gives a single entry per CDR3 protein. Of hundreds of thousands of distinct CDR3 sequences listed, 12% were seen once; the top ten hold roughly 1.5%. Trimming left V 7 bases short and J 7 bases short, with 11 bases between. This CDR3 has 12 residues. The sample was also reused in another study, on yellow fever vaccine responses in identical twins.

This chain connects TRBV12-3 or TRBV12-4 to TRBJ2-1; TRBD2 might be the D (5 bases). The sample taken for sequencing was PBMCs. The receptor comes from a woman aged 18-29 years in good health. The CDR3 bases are TGTGCCAGCAAAATGGAGGTTAATGAGCAGTTCTTC. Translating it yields CASKMEVNEQFF.